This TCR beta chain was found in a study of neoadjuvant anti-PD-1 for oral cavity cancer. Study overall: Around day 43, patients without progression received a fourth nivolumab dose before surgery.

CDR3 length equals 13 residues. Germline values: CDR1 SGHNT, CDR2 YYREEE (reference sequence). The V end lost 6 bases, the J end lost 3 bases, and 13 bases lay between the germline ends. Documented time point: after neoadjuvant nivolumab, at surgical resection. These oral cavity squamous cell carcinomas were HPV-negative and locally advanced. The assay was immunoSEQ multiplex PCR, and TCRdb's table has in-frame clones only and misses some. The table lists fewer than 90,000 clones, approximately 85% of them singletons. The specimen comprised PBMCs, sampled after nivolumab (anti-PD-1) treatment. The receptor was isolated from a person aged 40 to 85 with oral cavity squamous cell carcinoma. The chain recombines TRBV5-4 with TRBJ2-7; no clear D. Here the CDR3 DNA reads TGTGCCAGCACGGAAGACACGAGCTACGAGCAGTACTTC. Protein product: CASTEDTSYEQYF.